The rows below give T cell receptor beta chains drawn from one sample of a study of control samples from healthy donors and cancer patients. Libraries were prepared by immunoSEQ multiplex PCR; TCRdb keeps only in-frame clonotypes and omits some of them. The sample contains tens of thousands of clones, around 78% of which appear only once. The sequenced sample was blood. These receptors all stem from a man in his sixties in good health. CDR3s include the opening cysteine and the closing phenylalanine or tryptophan. D genes are given only for firm matches. The size of a clone is reported for some rows only, either as once, few or many, or as a class for expanded clones.

J gene | D gene | clone size | V gene | CDR3 protein | CDR3 DNA
TRBJ1-1 | . | . | TRBV5-4 | CASSLRASNTEAFF | TGTGCCAGCAGCCTCCGGGCCTCGAACACTGAAGCTTTCTTT
TRBJ1-6 | TRBD1 | . | TRBV28 | CASRLGDSSYNSPLHF | TGTGCCAGCAGATTGGGGGACAGCTCCTATAATTCACCCCTCCACTTT
TRBJ2-3 | . | . | TRBV4-2 | CASSQNRMVATTTDTQYF | TGTGCCAGCAGCCAAAATCGCATGGTAGCGACTACCACAGATACGCAGTATTTT
TRBJ1-1 | . | few | TRBV29-1 | CSVSQTNTEAFF | TGCAGCGTCTCCCAGACGAACACTGAAGCTTTCTTT
TRBJ1-6 | . | . | TRBV19 | CASSMYRDNSPLHF | TGTGCCAGTAGTATGTACAGAGATAATTCACCCCTCCACTTT
TRBJ1-3 | . | few | TRBV28 | CASSYLSGGSGNTIYF | TGTGCCAGCAGTTATCTTTCAGGCGGCTCTGGAAACACCATATATTTT
TRBJ2-5 | . | few | TRBV11-3 | CASSRREEETQYF | TGTGCCAGCAGCCGCCGAGAGGAGGAGACCCAGTACTTC
TRBJ1-1 | . | . | TRBV6-1 | CASSAPGIAMNTEAFF | TGTGCCAGCAGTGCCCCAGGGATAGCGATGAACACTGAAGCTTTCTTT
TRBJ1-5 | . | . | TRBV19 | CASSSGRNSNQPQHF | TGTGCCAGTAGTTCGGGGAGGAACAGCAATCAGCCCCAGCATTTT
TRBJ2-3 | . | . | TRBV19 | CASRRPGTYSTDTQYF | TGTGCCAGTAGGAGACCCGGGACATATAGCACAGATACGCAGTATTTT
TRBJ1-1 | TRBD1 | few | TRBV7-2 | CASRTGTGWTEAFF | TGTGCCAGCAGAACCGGGACAGGGTGGACTGAAGCTTTCTTT
TRBJ2-7 | . | . | TRBV29-1 | CSVIPKTPVSYEQYF | TGCAGCGTGATTCCGAAGACTCCTGTCTCCTACGAGCAGTACTTC
TRBJ2-5 | . | . | TRBV7-9 | CASSLLSSRQETQYF | TGTGCCAGCAGCTTATTGTCGAGTCGGCAAGAGACCCAGTACTTC
TRBJ2-7 | . | few | TRBV29-1 | CSVEGAGPGAYEQYF | TGCAGCGTTGAAGGGGCGGGTCCGGGGGCCTACGAGCAGTACTTC
TRBJ2-1 | TRBD2 | . | TRBV4-2 | CASSQGSLAGPTEQFF | TGTGCCAGCAGCCAAGGGTCCCTAGCGGGGCCAACGGAGCAGTTCTTC
TRBJ1-4 | . | once | TRBV6-5 | CASNEGRSALEKLFF | TGTGCCAGCAACGAGGGGCGGAGCGCGCTTGAAAAACTGTTTTTT
TRBJ1-1 | TRBD1 | . | TRBV18 | CASSPSTGGYTEAFF | TGTGCCAGCTCACCTTCGACAGGGGGGTACACTGAAGCTTTCTTT
TRBJ1-1 | . | . | TRBV5-1 | CASSLVQTLNTEAFF | TGCGCCAGCAGCTTGGTTCAGACACTGAACACTGAAGCTTTCTTT
TRBJ1-6 | TRBD1 | . | TRBV9 | CASGTGRNSPLHF | TGTGCCAGCGGGACAGGGAGGAACTCACCCCTCCACTTT
TRBJ2-2 | TRBD2 | . | TRBV28 | CASSLDSGRANGELFF | TGTGCCAGCAGTTTAGATAGCGGGAGGGCCAACGGGGAGCTGTTTTTT
TRBJ1-1 | . | once | TRBV25-1 | CASRSGYQAFF | TGTGCCAGCAGATCGGGGTATCAAGCTTTCTTT
TRBJ1-1 | . | . | TRBV18 | CASSPDLGVSEAFF | TGTGCCAGCTCACCGGATCTAGGTGTATCTGAAGCTTTCTTT
TRBJ2-7 | . | . | TRBV7-8 | CASSFAREQYF | TGTGCCAGCAGCTTTGCTCGAGAGCAGTACTTC
TRBJ1-2 | . | . | TRBV7-2 | CASSSPGRGYYGYTF | TGTGCCAGCAGCTCCCCTGGACGGGGCTACTATGGCTACACCTTC
TRBJ1-5 | . | . | TRBV10-1 | CASSASGEDQPQHF | TGCGCCAGCAGTGCATCAGGGGAGGATCAGCCCCAGCATTTT
TRBJ1-5 | TRBD1 | . | TRBV12-3/TRBV12-4 | CASSMTGGQPQHF | TGTGCCAGCAGCATGACAGGGGGGCAGCCCCAGCATTTT
TRBJ1-4 | . | . | TRBV19 | CASSIVRGRRKLFF | TGTGCCAGTAGTATAGTACGGGGGAGAAGAAAACTGTTTTTT
TRBJ1-2 | . | medium-sized | TRBV20-1 | CSARVDGYTF | TGCAGTGCTAGAGTGGATGGCTACACCTTC
TRBJ1-2 | TRBD1 | . | TRBV4-3 | CASSQDGGGNYGYTF | TGCGCCAGCAGCCAAGATGGAGGGGGCAACTATGGCTACACCTTC
TRBJ1-4 | . | . | TRBV5-1 | CASSLVPVEKLFF | TGCGCCAGCAGCTTGGTTCCCGTTGAGAAACTGTTTTTT
TRBJ1-4 | . | few | TRBV5-1 | CASSLNGGNEKLFF | TGCGCCAGCAGCTTGAACGGGGGTAATGAAAAACTGTTTTTT
TRBJ1-5 | TRBD1 | . | TRBV19 | CASSSPIRTGGTQGLYSNQPQHF | TGTGCCAGTAGTTCCCCGATCCGGACAGGGGGTACGCAGGGGCTTTATAGCAATCAGCCCCAGCATTTT
TRBJ2-1 | . | . | TRBV5-6 | CASVGQNYNEQFF | TGTGCCAGCGTGGGTCAGAATTACAATGAGCAGTTCTTC
TRBJ1-1 | . | . | TRBV6-2/TRBV6-3 | CASSYSGVSLIEAFF | TGTGCCAGCAGTTACTCCGGGGTGAGTCTGATTGAAGCTTTCTTT
TRBJ1-2 | TRBD1 | . | TRBV5-6 | CASSSGQLLNYGHTF | TGTGCCAGCAGCTCGGGACAGCTCCTTAACTATGGCCACACCTTC
TRBJ2-5 | TRBD1 | . | TRBV18 | CASSPRVTGRQTQYF | TGTGCCAGCTCACCAAGAGTGACAGGGCGACAGACCCAGTACTTC
TRBJ1-2 | . | . | TRBV19 | CASRMKGNTEEGYTF | TGTGCCAGTAGAATGAAAGGGAACACGGAGGAGGGCTACACCTTC
TRBJ2-5 | TRBD2 | . | TRBV7-9 | CASSFGLAEETQYF | TGTGCCAGCAGCTTTGGTCTAGCGGAAGAGACCCAGTACTTC
TRBJ2-1 | . | . | TRBV9 | CASSAEAVNEQFF | TGTGCCAGCAGCGCCGAGGCGGTTAATGAGCAGTTCTTC
TRBJ2-7 | TRBD1 | . | TRBV6-5 | CASTRTGGEQYF | TGTGCCAGCACGAGAACAGGGGGCGAGCAGTACTTC
TRBJ2-3 | TRBD2 | . | TRBV18 | CASSPSSLFGTRGISSTDTQYF | TGTGCCAGCTCACCATCGTCCCTCTTCGGGACTAGGGGGATCTCTAGCACAGATACGCAGTATTTT